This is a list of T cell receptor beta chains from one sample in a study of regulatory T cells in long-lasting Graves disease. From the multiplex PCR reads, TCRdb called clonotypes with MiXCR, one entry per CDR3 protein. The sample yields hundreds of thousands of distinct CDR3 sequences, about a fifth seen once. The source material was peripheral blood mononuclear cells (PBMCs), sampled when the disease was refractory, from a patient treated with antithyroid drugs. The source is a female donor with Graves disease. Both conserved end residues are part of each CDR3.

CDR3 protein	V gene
CATSLGARTDF	TRBV24-1
CASSEDWGALPPLHF	TRBV6-1
CASSSSGNYGYTF	TRBV6-5
CATRGGLGVDTQYF	TRBV19
CASSEAHAPAYEQYF	TRBV2
CASSSSSLAGTNEQYF	TRBV28
CASSEVQGTGSSYEQYF	TRBV6-2/TRBV6-3
CASSQMTTTNEKLFF	TRBV3-1
CSASGHQETQYF	TRBV20-1
CASSSYLGGQYF	TRBV7-2
CASSTGTSGGDIQYF	TRBV7-3
CASSEEAWGGINSPLHF	TRBV6-1
CSVEGSGGETQYF	TRBV29-1
CASNLQGKGGNTIYF	TRBV28
CSVEEGGQETQYF	TRBV29-1
CATSDRGTARETQYF	TRBV24-1
CASSQTDKGEQYF	TRBV3-1
CASIPSGGPIETQYF	TRBV28
CSAMDRVDTEAFF	TRBV20-1
CSASLASGGTQYF	TRBV20-1
CAWIGGASGYTF	TRBV30
CASSVANGPEGEQYF	TRBV9
CASSEGGLRTEAFF	TRBV25-1
CASSLPILQGPFTGDGYTF	TRBV28
CASRGQGTYEQYF	TRBV5-1
CASSLAEYGPQHF	TRBV7-9
CSVESSGTVMEAFF	TRBV29-1
CASRAQAQQGSYEQYF	TRBV27
CASSLKGNQPQHF	TRBV27
CASSLSLIYSYNEQFF	TRBV28
CATSDFGQGGEETQYF	TRBV24-1
CASNSRRILHQPQHF	TRBV28
CASRGSATYEQYF	TRBV12-3/TRBV12-4
CASNLSRETQYF	TRBV28
CASRLSFLSYEQYF	TRBV2